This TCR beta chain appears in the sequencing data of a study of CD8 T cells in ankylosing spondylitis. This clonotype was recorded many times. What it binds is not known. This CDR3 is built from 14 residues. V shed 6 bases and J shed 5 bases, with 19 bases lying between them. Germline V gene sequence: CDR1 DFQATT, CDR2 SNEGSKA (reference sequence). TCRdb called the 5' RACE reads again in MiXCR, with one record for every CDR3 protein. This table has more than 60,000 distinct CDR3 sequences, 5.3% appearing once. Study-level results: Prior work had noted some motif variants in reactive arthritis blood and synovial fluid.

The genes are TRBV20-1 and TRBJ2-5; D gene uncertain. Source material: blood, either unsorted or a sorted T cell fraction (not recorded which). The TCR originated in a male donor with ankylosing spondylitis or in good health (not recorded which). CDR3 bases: TGCAGTGCCCGAGTCCCCGCGGCCTCGGAGACCCAGTACTTC. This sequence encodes CSARVPAASETQYF.